This T cell receptor beta chain was sequenced in a study of blood T cell repertoires in COVID-19 (dated by TCRdb to about 2020). Background for the entire study: The collaborator samples originated in the United States, Italy and Spain and spanned the acute and convalescent phases of COVID-19. The material from the prospective study consisted of cDNA or gDNA derived from T cells, B-cell-depleted T cells, or PBMCs. Samples were obtained from the ongoing ImmuneRACE study (first 160 participants) and from roughly 1,300 subjects provided by 6 global collaborators. The repertoires were released in a freely available public database intended as a resource for research on the immune response to SARS-CoV-2. Deeply sampled blood TCRbeta repertoires from subjects exposed to, actively infected with, or recovered from COVID-19 were included in the dataset. Sample metadata almost always included a de-identified subject ID, COVID-19 status, age in years and sex. HLA class I and class II types, where available, came from metadata supplied by the sample provider rather than from assay-based typing.

Study-level results and caveats: The amount of clinical and demographic metadata varied by source and participant and was provided uncurated.

TCRbeta CDR3 regions were amplified from genomic DNA by means of the immunoSEQ Assay, a bias-controlled multiplex PCR. Regarding the original processing steps: Within the assay, amplification of reference gene primers was used to estimate how many nucleated cells each sample contained. Sequence reads were collapsed and filtered to measure the absolute abundance of every unique TCRbeta CDR3 rearrangement. For each sample, productive Simpson clonality was calculated as the square root of Simpson's diversity index over productive rearrangements. The immuneACCESS repertoire file appears here via TCRdb, limited to in-frame rearrangements. These files lack a portion of the clones; in checked studies, under half of the deficit traces to unresolved V genes, and the cause of the others is not known. V and J calls and clone size are those listed in that table; D and trimming were worked out from the DNA. Counted in this sample were fewer than 300,000 clones; about 88% of them appeared once. Clones ranked in the top ten supply roughly 1.5% of the sample.

In Seattle, one collaborating source enrolled patients while the infection was active and tracked those patients longitudinally over the course of disease. Whole blood was collected in K2EDTA tubes by collaborating institutions according to the institutions' own protocols. For TCRbeta analysis, collaborator samples were shipped as frozen whole blood, as isolated PBMCs, or as DNA extracted from either sample type. On this clone itself: The antigen it binds to is not known. No base quality information exists; no much larger clone differs at one position.

The receptor comes from a human donor with COVID-19, enrolled during active disease. The donor label of this sample is uncertain. The sequenced sample consisted of peripheral blood.

The nucleotides are TGTGCCAGCAGCTTTCCGGGACAGGGGGCTAATTCACCCCTCCACTTT. Its translation reads: CASSFPGQGANSPLHF. This sequence uses TRBV5-6 and TRBJ1-6; 12 nucleotides in the junction match TRBD1. At the junction V is shortened by 2 bases and J by 6 bases; bases outside the gene matches: 3. The CDR3 runs 16 amino acids, cysteine and phenylalanine included. Solely the CDR3 DNA is kept, with 48 bases framed from the first base. The germline V gene specifies SGHDT as CDR1 and YYEEEE as CDR2.